Each of the 23 T cell receptor beta chains below was sequenced from the same sample in a study of blood T cell repertoires in COVID-19. Profiled with immunoSEQ multiplex PCR; TCRdb holds only in-frame clones, not every one. The sample holds 140,000 to 150,000 clones, 75% to 85% seen once. Sequencing was done on a sample of peripheral blood. The source is a human donor with acute or convalescent COVID-19. The donor label of this sample is uncertain.

The V gene is TRBV9, the J gene TRBJ2-3; 7 bases line up with TRBD2. V shed 0 bases and J 5 bases; nucleotides not matched to a gene: 6. CDR3 length: 15 residues. Looked up from germline, CDR1 is SGDLS and CDR2 is YYNGEE. DNA of the CDR3: TGTGCCAGCAGCGTAGCCAGCGGGGCAATAGATACGCAGTATTTT. It encodes CASSVASGAIDTQYF.

CDR3 DNA sequence: TGTGCCAGCAGTTGGGGGGACTACACCGGGGAGCTGTTTTTT. This encodes CASSWGDYTGELFF. The chain combines TRBV6-5 with TRBJ2-2; weak D call: TRBD2 (6 bases). The CDR3 is 14 residues long. The V gene lost 4 bases and the J gene lost 3 bases, with 9 bases spanning the gap. CDR1 and CDR2 (germline): MNHEY, SVGAGI.

CDR3 coding DNA: TGTGCCAGCAGCGTACTAGCGGGGGCCTCGAACACCGGGGAGCTGTTTTTT. The encoded protein is CASSVLAGASNTGELFF. The chain combines TRBV9 with TRBJ2-2; 10 positions match TRBD2. Germline CDR1 SGDLS, CDR2 YYNGEE. Trimming removed 1 base from V and 0 bases from J; junction bases left unmatched: 3. The CDR3 covers 17 residues.

The chain couples TRBV24-1 to TRBJ1-4; TRBD1 is a possible D gene (6 bases). Germline lookup yields CDR1 KGHDR and CDR2 SFDVKD. The CDR3 is 13 residues long. V gave up 9 bases and J gave up 5 bases, with 12 bases separating them. The CDR3 nucleotides are TGTGCCACCTCAGGGGCAGTAAATGAAAAACTGTTTTTT. Amino acids: CATSGAVNEKLFF.

The chain couples TRBV2 to TRBJ1-2; D remains ambiguous. Germline V gene data show CDR1 as SNHLY and CDR2 as FYNNEI. The V gene lost 3 bases and the J gene lost 4 bases, with 18 bases spanning the gap. This CDR3 is 16 amino acids long. In DNA form, the CDR3 reads TGTGCCAGCAGTGAGTCCGTAACGCGGAACCTCTATGGCTACACCTTC. It translates to CASSESVTRNLYGYTF.

V gene TRBV12-5 combines with J gene TRBJ1-5; D unresolved. V lost 3 bases, J lost 7 bases, and 4 bases lay in between. Germline V gene sequence: CDR1 LGHNT, CDR2 FRNRAP. The CDR3 covers 11 residues. CDR3 sequence reads: CASGLEQPQHF. CDR3 nucleotide sequence: TGTGCTAGTGGTTTAGAGCAGCCCCAGCATTTT. Full variable domain (outside the CDR3, taken from reference TRBV12-5 and TRBJ1-5): DARVTQTPRHKVTEMGQEVTMRCQPILGHNTVFWYRQTMMQGLELLAYFRNRAPLDDSGMPKDRFSAEMPDATLATLKIQPSEPRDSAVYFCASGLEQPQHFGDGTRLSIL.

The chain combines TRBV11-3 with TRBJ2-1; TRBD2 matches 9 bases. V gave up 5 bases and J gave up 5 bases; unmatched junction bases: 10. Germline V CDR1 and CDR2: SGHNT, YENEEA. The CDR3 consists of 16 residues. DNA for the CDR3: TGTGCCAGCAGCGGCGGGAGCGGGGGGCCCGACAATGAGCAGTTCTTC. Its translation: CASSGGSGGPDNEQFF.

The chain links TRBV7-6 to TRBJ1-1, with TRBD1 as a possible D gene (6 bases). The germline V gene encodes CDR1 SGHVS and CDR2 FNYEAQ. This CDR3 spans 15 amino acids. V was clipped by 5 bases and J by 2 bases, with 15 bases between them. CDR3 in amino acids: CASSPTTGHNTEAFF. In DNA, the CDR3 is TGTGCCAGCAGCCCTACGACGGGACATAACACTGAAGCTTTCTTT.

The genes are TRBV3-1 (or the pseudogene TRBV3-2) and TRBJ1-5; possibly TRBD1 for D (5 bases). This CDR3 is built from 16 residues. Trimming shortened V by 2 bases and J by 0 bases, and 11 bases separated the two germline ends. In germline, CDR1 is LGHDT, CDR2 YNNKEL (reference sequence). CDR3 in DNA: TGTGCCAGCAGCCAACAGGGAGGGAATAGCAATCAGCCCCAGCATTTT. Translated: CASSQQGGNSNQPQHF.

CDR3 nucleotide sequence: TGTGCCAGTAGTCCCCCGGCTAGCGGGGGGGTACATACGCAGTATTTT. Its translation is CASSPPASGGVHTQYF. V is TRBV19 and J is TRBJ2-3, with 12 bases that match TRBD2. J was trimmed by 7 bases and V by 5 bases; bases with no gene match: 10. The length of the CDR3 is 16 residues. CDR1 is LNHDA, CDR2 SQIVND, per germline (reference sequence). Looking up the rest from reference TRBV19 and TRBJ2-3 gives the full variable domain: DGGITQSPKYLFRKEGQNVTLSCEQNLNHDAMYWYRQDPGQGLRLIYYSQIVNDFQKGDIAEGYSVSREKKESFPLTVTSAQKNPTAFYLCASSPPASGGVHTQYFGPGTRLTVL.

Many counts were recorded for this clone. The rearrangement joins TRBV4-2 to TRBJ2-7; 8 bases are a match to TRBD2. Germline V gene lookup returns CDR1 LGHNA and CDR2 YNFKEQ. CDR3 size: 15 residues. V lost 6 bases and J lost 2; bases outside the gene matches: 9. In nucleotides, the CDR3 is TGTGCCAGCAGGCGGGGGGAGGCGATTACCTACGAGCAGTACTTC. Its translation: CASRRGEAITYEQYF.

This chain uses TRBV10-3 with TRBJ1-1, with TRBD1 matching 9 bases. The CDR3 runs 13 residues. Trimming cost V 2 bases and J 8 bases; bases outside gene matches: 3. Germline CDR1 reads ENHRY; CDR2 reads SYGVKD. The CDR3 loop reads CAISERDRDEAFF. DNA for the CDR3: TGTGCCATCAGTGAGAGGGACAGGGACGAAGCTTTCTTT.

This rearrangement joins TRBV5-6 to TRBJ1-2; 8 bases agree with TRBD1. The germline gives CDR1 SGHDT, CDR2 YYEEEE. V lost 4 bases to trimming and J lost 4 bases; unmatched junction nucleotides: 9. CDR3 length: 15 amino acids. The CDR3 region has the DNA TGTGCCAGCAGCCTGATATGGGACAGGATCTATGGCTACACCTTC. Amino acid sequence: CASSLIWDRIYGYTF.

This clone showed up just a few times. The chain employs TRBV5-1 and TRBJ2-2; 7 nucleotides match TRBD1. The CDR3 contains 15 residues. The germline V gene has CDR1 SGHRS and CDR2 YFSETQ. J gave up 5 bases and V 4 bases, and 8 bases lay outside the gene matches. The CDR3 protein is CASSPRQGSTGELFF. The CDR3, as DNA: TGCGCCAGCAGCCCCCGACAGGGCAGTACCGGGGAGCTGTTTTTT.

This clone was seen only a few times. The chain couples TRBV6-6 to TRBJ2-7, with 9 bases aligning to TRBD1. J lost 5 bases, V lost 6 bases, and 8 bases had no gene match. This CDR3 has 14 amino acids. Germline assignment: CDR1 MNHNY and CDR2 SVGAGI (reference sequence). In nucleotides, the CDR3 is TGTGCCAGCAGGACACTACAGGGGGCCGACGAGCAGTACGTC. Translating it yields CASRTLQGADEQYV.

The J gene is TRBJ1-1, the V gene TRBV6-1; D gene unclear. The CDR3 is made up of 13 amino acids. In germline, CDR1 is MNHNS, CDR2 SASEGT. Trimming removed 1 base at V and 2 bases at J, with 5 bases between. The CDR3 coding sequence is TGTGCCAGCAGTGAAGGCCTAAACACTGAAGCTTTCTTT. It translates to CASSEGLNTEAFF.

The chain couples TRBV5-4 to TRBJ2-2; D gene uncertain. Trimming removed 1 base from V and 4 bases from J, with 11 bases in between. This CDR3 comprises 15 residues. Germline values: CDR1 SGHNT, CDR2 YYREEE (reference sequence). In DNA form, the CDR3 reads TGTGCCAGCAGCTTGTATAGCCCGATCACCGGGGAGCTGTTTTTT. It specifies CASSLYSPITGELFF. Variable domain in full (rest from reference TRBV5-4 and TRBJ2-2): ETGVTQSPTHLIKTRGQQVTLRCSSQSGHNTVSWYQQALGQGPQFIFQYYREEENGRGNFPPRFSGLQFPNYSSELNVNALELDDSALYLCASSLYSPITGELFFGEGSRLTVL.

The rearrangement uses TRBV5-6 and TRBJ1-1; 7 bases are a match to TRBD1. This CDR3 has 14 amino acids. Germline CDR1 and CDR2: SGHDT and YYEEEE. J lost 2 bases, V lost 4 bases, and 5 bases had no gene match. The DNA of the CDR3 is TGTGCCAGCAGCCGTTCAGGGGGAAACACTGAAGCTTTCTTT. As protein: CASSRSGGNTEAFF. The whole variable domain, filled in from reference TRBV5-6 and TRBJ1-1, reads DAGVTQSPTHLIKTRGQQVTLRCSPKSGHDTVSWYQQALGQGPQFIFQYYEEEERQRGNFPDRFSGHQFPNYSSELNVNALLLGDSALYLCASSRSGGNTEAFFGQGTRLTVV.

This chain uses TRBV7-9 with TRBJ1-2; 12 bases fit TRBD1. The V gene's germline CDR1 is SEHNR and CDR2 FQNEAQ (reference sequence). V lost 5 bases and J lost 4; bases outside the gene matches: 5. The CDR3 length is 15 residues. The CDR3 bases are TGTGCCAGCAGCCCCGGGACAGGGGGCGGCTATGGCTACACCTTC. This translates into CASSPGTGGGYGYTF. The full variable domain, its missing parts supplied by reference TRBV7-9 and TRBJ1-2, is DTGVSQNPRHKITKRGQNVTFRCDPISEHNRLYWYRQTLGQGPEFLTYFQNEAQLEKSRLLSDRFSAERPKGSFSTLEIQRTEQGDSAMYLCASSPGTGGGYGYTFGSGTRLTVV.

There are a few counts of this clone. V usage is TRBV3-1 (or the pseudogene TRBV3-2) and J usage is TRBJ1-4, with unresolved D. The CDR3 consists of 14 residues. V was trimmed by 1 base and J by 4 bases, leaving 7 bases between them. CDR1 is LGHDT, CDR2 YNNKEL, per germline (reference sequence). The DNA of the CDR3 is TGTGCCAGCAGCCAAGGGCAGTATAATGAAAAACTGTTTTTT. Its translation: CASSQGQYNEKLFF.

V and J are TRBV14 and TRBJ1-4; the D is unclear. Germline V gene data show CDR1 as SGHDN and CDR2 as FVKESK. The V and J ends lost 1 base and 8 bases respectively, with 14 bases between them. The CDR3 spans 15 residues. CDR3 bases: TGTGCCAGCAGCCAAGGCTTGTTCGCGGGAGAAAAACTGTTTTTT. This codes for CASSQGLFAGEKLFF. The entire variable domain, with the rest obtained from reference TRBV14 and TRBJ1-4, is as follows: EAGVTQFPSHSVIEKGQTVTLRCDPISGHDNLYWYRRVMGKEIKFLLHFVKESKQDESGMPNNRFLAERTGGTYSTLKVQPAELEDSGVYFCASSQGLFAGEKLFFGSGTQLSVL.

V and J are TRBV2 and TRBJ1-5; D possibly corresponds to TRBD1 (5 bases). The V gene lost 6 bases and the J gene lost 1 base, with 10 bases spanning the gap. Germline loops: CDR1 SNHLY, CDR2 FYNNEI. The CDR3 runs to 14 residues. The CDR3 nucleotides are TGTGCCAGCAGGGTACAGGCGAGCAATCAGCCCCAGCATTTT. Translating gives CASRVQASNQPQHF. Based on the CDR3 plus reference TRBV2 and TRBJ1-5, the full variable domain is EPEVTQTPSHQVTQMGQEVILRCVPISNHLYFYWYRQILGQKVEFLVSFYNNEISEKSEIFDDQFSVERPDGSNFTLKIRSTKLEDSAMYFCASRVQASNQPQHFGDGTRLSIL.

The chain joins TRBV4-1 to TRBJ1-3; D is possibly TRBD1 (5 bases). V dropped 0 bases and J dropped 2 bases, with 11 bases sitting between them. This CDR3 comprises 16 residues. Germline CDR1 is MGHRA and CDR2 is YSYEKL. DNA of the CDR3: TGCGCCAGCAGCCAAGATCCCGCAGGGACTGGAAACACCATATATTTT. Translated: CASSQDPAGTGNTIYF.